The text below deals with one T cell receptor beta chain. The method was immunoSEQ multiplex PCR; TCRdb's version includes in-frame clones alone and lacks a portion of them. The sample has 52,000 or so clones; roughly 89% are singletons. These data are taken from a study of cytomegalovirus exposure and HLA in healthy donors. The germline CDR1 and CDR2 sequences are MGHRA and YSYEKL. The length of the CDR3 is 14 residues. Trimming left V 1 base short and J 9 bases short, with 13 bases between. The sample comprised PBMCs. This sequence was found in a woman under 30 in good health and CMV-seronegative. The chain joins TRBV4-1 to TRBJ2-1; D not certain. CDR3 nucleotide sequence: TGCGCCAGCAGCCAAGGGTCCACGGCAGGTGAGCAGTTCTTC. Its translation is CASSQGSTAGEQFF.